These T cell receptor beta chains were read from a single sample in a study of cytomegalovirus exposure and HLA in healthy donors. Repertoires were generated with immunoSEQ multiplex PCR, while TCRdb's copy carries only in-frame clones and drops some. Here the sample spans under 200,000 clones, roughly 80% being singletons. Sequences were obtained from PBMCs. The origin of the receptors is a man aged 30 to 39 in good health and CMV-seronegative. Each CDR3 is given with its conserved first and last residue. The D gene is left open where the match is weak. Size tells how often a clone was seen (once, few, many) or the class of an expanded clone, and some rows leave it out.

TRBD1,TRBV2,-,TRBJ1-2,TGTGCCAGCAGTGAAAGGGGACAGACACCTGAATTATATGGCTACACCTTC,CASSERGQTPELYGYTF
TRBD1,TRBV2,-,TRBJ1-5,TGTGCCACCAGGGGGAGTAGCAATCAGCCCCAGCATTTT,CATRGSSNQPQHF
-,TRBV29-1,-,TRBJ1-4,TGCAGCGTTGAAGATCCTCTAGTACGGGAAAAACTGTTTTTT,CSVEDPLVREKLFF
-,TRBV7-9,-,TRBJ2-1,TGTGCCAGCCAAATCAATGAGCAGTTCTTC,CASQINEQFF
TRBD2,TRBV4-1,-,TRBJ2-1,TGCGCCAGCAGCCAACTCGCGGGGGAGCGGGGCAATGAGCAGTTCTTC,CASSQLAGERGNEQFF
TRBD1,TRBV5-1,once,TRBJ1-2,TGCGCCAGCAGCGCGACTCAGGGGGCTAACAACTATGGCTACACCTTC,CASSATQGANNYGYTF
TRBD1,TRBV7-2,-,TRBJ2-1,TGTGCCAGCAGCTTAGTGGACAGGGCTAGTGATGAGCAGTTCTTC,CASSLVDRASDEQFF
-,TRBV2,-,TRBJ2-7,TGTGCCAGCAATCCGGGACTGTCTATGGGGGAGCAGTACTTC,CASNPGLSMGEQYF
-,TRBV7-9,-,TRBJ2-1,TGTGCCAGCAGCGCCCAGAGGGATGAGCAGTTCTTC,CASSAQRDEQFF
TRBD1,TRBV25-1,-,TRBJ1-1,TGTGCCAGCAGTGAATGGGGGACAGACACTGAAGCCTTCTTT,CASSEWGTDTEAFF
TRBD1,TRBV4-3,-,TRBJ2-7,TGCGCCAGCAGCCAAGGCTGGGGACAGGGGTATGTAAGCGAGCAGTACTTC,CASSQGWGQGYVSEQYF
-,TRBV4-1,-,TRBJ2-7,TGCGCCAGCAGCCGCGTCTTTACAGGGACCTACGAGCAGTACTTC,CASSRVFTGTYEQYF
TRBD1,TRBV10-3,few,TRBJ1-1,TGTGCCATCTCTAGGGACAGGGAAATGAACACTGAAGCTTTCTTT,CAISRDREMNTEAFF
TRBD1,TRBV5-1,-,TRBJ2-7,TGCGCCAGCAGGTGGGGACAGGGGGCGTCAGAGCAGTACTTC,CASRWGQGASEQYF
TRBD1,TRBV7-9,-,TRBJ1-2,TGTGCCAGCAGCCCGAGCGGACAGGGGGCGCGGGGCTACACCTTC,CASSPSGQGARGYTF
-,TRBV30,-,TRBJ2-6,TGTGCCTGGAGTGTAGGGGGGGCTGGGGACGTCCTGACTTTC,CAWSVGGAGDVLTF
TRBD1,TRBV15,once,TRBJ1-1,TGTGCCACCAGCAGCGACAGGGGACCGGGGGACACTGAAGCTTTCTTT,CATSSDRGPGDTEAFF
-,TRBV27,-,TRBJ1-1,TGTGCCAGCAGTTTAATGGGGCCGAACACTGAAGCTTTCTTT,CASSLMGPNTEAFF
TRBD2,TRBV27,-,TRBJ2-7,TGTGCCAGCAGTTTATGGCGGGAGGGCGGGACCTACGAGCAGTACTTC,CASSLWREGGTYEQYF
-,TRBV21-1,-,TRBJ1-5,TGTGCCAGCAGCAAAAGTCCACACAGTAGCAATCAGCCCCAGCATTTT,CASSKSPHSSNQPQHF
-,TRBV5-1,-,TRBJ2-5,TGCGCCAGCAGCTTTAACTCCGCCCAAGAGACCCAGTACTTC,CASSFNSAQETQYF
TRBD1,TRBV5-4,-,TRBJ2-3,TGTGCCAGCAGCTTGGACAGGGGCTTAACAGATACGCAGTATTTT,CASSLDRGLTDTQYF
TRBD1,TRBV19,-,TRBJ2-7,TGTGCCAGTAGTCCCGGACCTGGACAGGGGGCATACGAGCAGTACTTC,CASSPGPGQGAYEQYF
TRBD1,TRBV19,-,TRBJ1-2,TGTGCCAGTAGTATTAGCCGGGACAGCTATGGCTACACCTTC,CASSISRDSYGYTF
-,TRBV25-1,once,TRBJ1-2,TGTGCCAGCAAACAGAACTATGGCTACACCTTC,CASKQNYGYTF
TRBD1,TRBV25-1,once,TRBJ2-6,TGTGCCAGCAGTGAATTGGGGGACAGGGTATCTGGGGCCAACGTCCTGACTTTC,CASSELGDRVSGANVLTF
-,TRBV6-4,-,TRBJ1-6,TGTGCCAGCAACCGACAGTTTTCACCCCTCCACTTT,CASNRQFSPLHF
-,TRBV4-3,-,TRBJ2-7,TGCGCCAGCAGCCAAGATCTAGTGGGGGCTGGGTACGAGCAGTACTTC,CASSQDLVGAGYEQYF
-,TRBV29-1,-,TRBJ2-5,TGCAGCGTTGATTCCAGGAGGGACCAAGAGACCCAGTACTTC,CSVDSRRDQETQYF
TRBD1,TRBV7-9,-,TRBJ2-3,TGTGCCAGCAGCTTAGGGACAGGGGATGGCACAGATACGCAGTATTTT,CASSLGTGDGTDTQYF
-,TRBV7-6,few,TRBJ2-1,TGTGCCAGCAGCTTAGCGGAGAATGAGCAGTTCTTC,CASSLAENEQFF
-,TRBV29-1,-,TRBJ1-1,TGCAGCGTTGGGACTCCCACTGAAGCTTTCTTT,CSVGTPTEAFF
-,TRBV20-1,-,TRBJ1-2,TGCAGTGCCTCCTTTAGGGGAGGCTACACCTTC,CSASFRGGYTF
-,TRBV28,-,TRBJ1-3,TGTGCCAGCAGTAATCCGGGACACCTGACTGGAAACACCATATATTTT,CASSNPGHLTGNTIYF
TRBD2,TRBV9,-,TRBJ2-1,TGTGCCAGCAGCGTCAGCGGGGACTACAATGAGCAGTTCTTC,CASSVSGDYNEQFF
-,TRBV30,-,TRBJ2-1,TGTGCCTGGAGTATCGGGGGGCGGCAGTTCTTC,CAWSIGGRQFF
-,TRBV11-2,-,TRBJ1-2,TGTGCCAGCAGCGCGGCGGGGGCAGGGGCCTTACCTACCAATGGCTACACCTTC,CASSAAGAGALPTNGYTF
-,TRBV30,-,TRBJ1-1,TGTGCCTGGAGTGGAGGAGGGGATGAAGCTTTCTTT,CAWSGGGDEAFF
TRBD1,TRBV18,-,TRBJ2-7,TGTGCCAGCTCGCCACTTAAGGGGGCAGCCGAGCAGTACTTC,CASSPLKGAAEQYF
TRBD2,TRBV29-1,-,TRBJ2-1,TGCAGCGCCGGACTAGCGGGTCATAGGGAGCAGTTCTTC,CSAGLAGHREQFF
TRBD2,TRBV27,-,TRBJ2-3,TGTGCCAGCAGTTTTTTCTCGGGGGGAGATACGCAGTATTTT,CASSFFSGGDTQYF
-,TRBV30,-,TRBJ2-5,TGTGCCTGGAATAAGGACAGTGTGTTGAAGTACTTC,CAWNKDSVLKYF
TRBD1,TRBV27,-,TRBJ1-2,TGTGCCAGCAGTTTTAGGGGACTAACTCCGGGACAGGGAATCTATGGCTACACCTTC,CASSFRGLTPGQGIYGYTF
-,TRBV11-2,-,TRBJ2-1,TGTGCCAGCAGCACAGGCTGGCGGACGGACCCAGACAATGAGCAGTTCTTC,CASSTGWRTDPDNEQFF
-,TRBV11-2,once,TRBJ2-7,TGTGCCAGCAGCGACCTTGGGGGCTGGGGCTTGGGCGCCTACGAGCAGTACTTC,CASSDLGGWGLGAYEQYF
-,TRBV30,-,TRBJ1-5,TGTGCCTGGAGTGTACGACAGAATCTTTATAGCAATCAGCCCCAGCATTTT,CAWSVRQNLYSNQPQHF
TRBD1,TRBV6-1,-,TRBJ2-3,TGTGCCAGCAGTGAAGGGGGGACAGGGGTATCAGATACGCAGTATTTT,CASSEGGTGVSDTQYF
-,TRBV6-1,-,TRBJ1-5,TGTGCCAGCAGTGGCCTCTTGACAGGCAGCAATCAGCCCCAGCATTTT,CASSGLLTGSNQPQHF
-,TRBV30,-,TRBJ2-7,TGTGCCTGGAGGGACTCTGGCGAGCAGTACTTC,CAWRDSGEQYF
-,TRBV4-3,-,TRBJ2-5,TGCGCCAGCAGCCAAGAGTCGATAGGGGCCAAAGAGACCCAGTACTTC,CASSQESIGAKETQYF